A selection of T cell receptor beta chains follows, all from one sample in a study of blood T cell repertoires in COVID-19. Profiling relied on immunoSEQ multiplex PCR, and the TCRdb table lists in-frame clones only, not all of them. The sample lists some 43,000 clones, approximately 90% occurring once. Sequenced material: peripheral blood. The receptor set was obtained from a man in his sixties with active COVID-19. Both conserved end residues are part of each CDR3. The order of the fields is J gene, clone size, D gene, V gene, CDR3 protein, CDR3 DNA. A D gene is named only where the DNA matches it firmly. A row's size may be missing; if present it is once, few, many or a size class.

TRBJ1-5	-	-	TRBV24-1	CATSDLGGNQPQHF	TGTGCCACCAGTGATTTGGGAGGCAATCAGCCCCAGCATTTT
TRBJ2-1	-	TRBD2	TRBV9	CASSLTGGPGEQFF	TGTGCCAGCAGCCTGACGGGGGGGCCCGGGGAGCAGTTCTTC
TRBJ2-1	-	-	TRBV6-1	CASSDGGGGEQFF	TGTGCCAGCAGTGATGGAGGGGGCGGTGAGCAGTTCTTC
TRBJ2-7	once	TRBD2	TRBV7-2	CASSLVSGGEQYF	TGTGCCAGCAGCTTAGTATCGGGGGGGGAGCAGTACTTC
TRBJ1-2	-	-	TRBV5-1	CASSFQAESGYGYTF	TGCGCCAGCAGCTTTCAAGCAGAATCGGGCTATGGCTACACCTTC
TRBJ1-1	-	-	TRBV30	CAWTLPGGQAFF	TGTGCCTGGACTCTGCCAGGAGGTCAGGCTTTCTTT
TRBJ1-6	-	TRBD1	TRBV18	CASSPGQGSESPLHF	TGTGCCAGCTCACCGGGACAGGGGTCCGAATCACCCCTCCACTTT
TRBJ2-1	-	TRBD2	TRBV24-1	CATSDPGLAGGGTPYNEQFF	TGTGCCACCAGTGATCCCGGACTAGCGGGAGGGGGGACCCCCTACAATGAGCAGTTCTTC
TRBJ2-7	once	TRBD1	TRBV10-2	CASQGGQEAEQYF	TGCGCCAGTCAAGGGGGACAGGAAGCGGAGCAGTACTTC
TRBJ2-7	-	TRBD1	TRBV25-1	CASSDQRQGDYEQYF	TGTGCCAGCAGTGACCAGAGACAGGGCGACTACGAGCAGTACTTC
TRBJ1-2	-	-	TRBV28	CASSLRSYNYGYTF	TGTGCCAGCAGTTTAAGGAGCTATAACTATGGCTACACCTTC
TRBJ2-1	-	TRBD2	TRBV13	CASSLGVVGGEQFF	TGTGCCAGCAGCTTAGGAGTAGTGGGGGGGGAGCAGTTCTTC
TRBJ1-5	-	-	TRBV24-1	CATSDSQLRQPQHF	TGTGCCACCAGTGATTCGCAGTTGAGGCAGCCCCAGCATTTT
TRBJ2-3	-	-	TRBV5-6	CASSGPTPRRGTDTQYF	TGTGCCAGCAGCGGGCCGACTCCCCGGAGGGGCACAGATACGCAGTATTTT
TRBJ1-1	-	-	TRBV10-1	CASRGSGDTEAFF	TGCGCCAGCAGAGGCAGCGGCGACACTGAAGCTTTCTTT
TRBJ2-4	-	TRBD1	TRBV19	CASSSPGQLAKNIQYF	TGTGCCAGTAGTTCCCCGGGACAGCTAGCCAAAAACATTCAGTACTTC
TRBJ1-1	-	TRBD1	TRBV7-8	CASSADRGNTEAFF	TGTGCCAGCAGCGCCGACAGGGGGAACACTGAAGCTTTCTTT
TRBJ1-2	-	-	TRBV6-5	CASSLQYGYTF	TGTGCCAGCAGTTTACAATATGGCTACACCTTC
TRBJ2-1	-	TRBD2	TRBV7-3	CASSTTSGGNEQFF	TGTGCCAGCAGCACGACTAGCGGGGGTAATGAGCAGTTCTTC
TRBJ2-7	-	TRBD1	TRBV6-5	CATPRTGSGEQYF	TGTGCCACCCCACGGACAGGGTCGGGCGAGCAGTACTTC
TRBJ1-2	few	-	TRBV24-1	CATSGSGADVRYTF	TGTGCCACCAGTGGGAGCGGCGCAGATGTTCGCTACACCTTC
TRBJ2-1	-	-	TRBV28	CASRDTGSRVANEQFF	TGTGCCAGCAGGGACACAGGGAGTCGGGTGGCCAATGAGCAGTTCTTC
TRBJ2-7	-	TRBD2	TRBV7-2	CASSAGLDSEQYF	TGTGCCAGCAGCGCCGGACTAGACTCCGAGCAGTACTTC
TRBJ1-1	-	-	TRBV5-5	CASTLEGFTEAFF	TGTGCCAGCACCTTAGAGGGTTTCACTGAAGCTTTCTTT
TRBJ1-2	-	-	TRBV5-6	CASSFPDTQGYTF	TGTGCCAGCAGCTTCCCGGACACGCAGGGCTACACCTTC
TRBJ1-6	-	TRBD1	TRBV3-1/TRBV3-2	CASSRGQGFLYF	TGTGCCAGCAGTCGGGGACAGGGGTTCCTCTACTTT
TRBJ2-5	once	-	TRBV5-1	CASSRNNQETQYF	TGCGCCAGCAGCCGCAACAACCAAGAGACCCAGTACTTC
TRBJ1-1	-	TRBD1	TRBV25-1	CASSGGGGWTEAFF	TGTGCCAGCAGCGGAGGGGGCGGCTGGACTGAAGCTTTCTTT
TRBJ1-6	-	TRBD1	TRBV28	CASSWTGMNSPLHF	TGTGCCAGCAGTTGGACAGGGATGAATTCACCCCTCCACTTT
TRBJ2-3	-	-	TRBV18	CASSPPENTDTQYF	TGTGCCAGCTCACCACCGGAGAACACAGATACGCAGTATTTT
TRBJ2-7	-	-	TRBV4-1	CASSQAASRHEQYF	TGCGCCAGCAGCCAGGCGGCTAGCAGGCACGAGCAGTACTTC
TRBJ1-6	-	-	TRBV6-5	CASKGGIGPPLHF	TGTGCCAGCAAGGGAGGGATTGGACCACCCCTCCACTTT
TRBJ2-1	-	TRBD2	TRBV3-1/TRBV3-2	CASSQDWIAGGRNEQFF	TGTGCCAGCAGCCAAGATTGGATTGCGGGAGGGCGCAATGAGCAGTTCTTC
TRBJ2-7	-	-	TRBV3-1/TRBV3-2	CASSQEKLPPYEQYF	TGTGCCAGCAGCCAAGAGAAGCTACCACCTTACGAGCAGTACTTC
TRBJ2-2	-	TRBD1	TRBV9	CASSARTGGSVGNTGELFF	TGTGCCAGCAGCGCCAGGACAGGGGGAAGCGTGGGGAACACCGGGGAGCTGTTTTTT